The sequence of this T cell receptor (beta chain) was determined in a study of beta chain features in type 1 diabetes. General observations from the study: Shorter TCRB CDR3s, moderately but significantly so, marked every one of the four CD4+ subsets in Type 1 diabetes patients. Naive, central memory and regulatory TCRB repertoires appeared more similar among patients than healthy donors. Possibly, sequencing cDNA over-represented cells that had high TCR expression levels. Still unanswered here is whether HLA type influences TCRB rearrangement.

Reverse transcription of all isolated RNA meant that expressed TCRB transcripts were sequenced. Produced via immunoSEQ multiplex PCR; TCRdb's table is partial and in-frame only. The table records 200,000 to 250,000 clones, 11% to 15% of them present only once. Populations obtained by sorting all exceeded 98% purity. Concerning this clone: Its target is not known.

V lost 2 bases and J 1 base, leaving 14 bases between the germline ends. This CDR3 has 17 amino acids. The germline V gene encodes CDR1 KGHSH and CDR2 LQKENI. The sequence was obtained from a man younger than 40 with type 1 diabetes. The rearrangement joins TRBV18 to TRBJ2-2; D may be TRBD1 (6 bases). The sequenced sample was naive CD4+ T cells from blood. CDR3 sequence: CASSPISGTLNTGELFF. CDR3 nucleotide sequence: TGTGCCAGCTCACCAATATCCGGGACATTGAACACCGGGGAGCTGTTTTTT.